This T cell receptor (beta chain) was found in a study of blood T cell repertoires in COVID-19. Study as a whole: Samples came from the United States, Italy and Spain, spanning acute and convalescent COVID-19. The analysed material was cDNA or gDNA that came from T cells, B-cell-depleted T cells, or PBMCs.

This CDR3 is built from 14 residues. Trimming left V 2 bases short and J 4 bases short, with 6 bases between. Germline-derived CDR1 and CDR2 are MRHNA and SNTAGT. In the original workflow: From reference gene primer amplification, estimates of nucleated cell counts were derived. Measured with immunoSEQ multiplex PCR; TCRdb has only the in-frame clones, and not every one. The V and J calls and clone size were taken over from that table, and D and trimming were inferred from the DNA. The data contain over 600,000 clones, about 90% of them singletons. Sequencing was carried out using peripheral blood. The genes are TRBV6-4 and TRBJ2-6, with no clear D. The TCR comes from a woman younger than 35 with acute or convalescent COVID-19. CDR3 residues: CASSDLAGANVLTF. For the CDR3, the DNA is TGTGCCAGCAGTGACCTGGCCGGGGCCAACGTCCTGACTTTC.